There are a few counts of the clone carrying this TCR beta chain. The antigen is undetermined. cDNA carried unique molecular identifiers, and a universal primer site was added by template switching. TCRdb analysed the 5' RACE reads with MiXCR anew, one entry per CDR3 protein. The table has hundreds of thousands of distinct CDR3 sequences, roughly an eighth seen once; the top ten hold around 1.6%. This record belongs to a study of identical twins. Overall study findings and caveats: With abundant cord blood beta clonotypes, insertions were fewer; memory repertoires showed no such pattern. In beta out-of-frame sequences, the excess sharing between twins was weaker. Cross-sectional statistical analysis, not tracking of the same donors, underpinned the conclusions.

V was pared by 3 bases and J by 0 bases, with 7 bases between. This CDR3 has 14 residues. Germline CDR1 and CDR2: SGHRS and YFSETQ. The same data also contributed to another study, on yellow fever vaccine responses in identical twins.

J is TRBJ2-1 and V is TRBV5-1, with D unresolved. Material: PBMCs. This TCR derives from a woman under 30 in good health. The CDR3 loop reads CASSSSTSYNEQFF. CDR3 sequence (DNA): TGCGCCAGCAGCTCCTCCACCTCCTACAATGAGCAGTTCTTC.